These 13 T cell receptor beta chains share one sample of origin, sequenced in a study of blood T cell repertoires in COVID-19. Profiled with immunoSEQ multiplex PCR; TCRdb holds only in-frame clones, not every one. The sample lists 250,000 to 300,000 clones, 80% to 85% occurring once. The sample taken for sequencing was peripheral blood. These TCRs come from a woman in her sixties or seventies with active or convalescent COVID-19.

The chain joins TRBV9 to TRBJ2-3; TRBD2 aligns across 10 bases. The CDR3 length is 15 residues. The J segment lost 1 base and the V segment lost 4 bases, leaving 3 bases of the junction unmatched. CDR1 is SGDLS and CDR2 is YYNGEE in the germline V gene. The CDR3 loop is CASSPGTSGTDTQYF. As DNA, the CDR3 is TGTGCCAGCAGCCCCGGGACTAGCGGCACAGATACGCAGTATTTT.

V gene TRBV9 combines with J gene TRBJ1-6; 9 bases line up with TRBD1. V lost 3 bases to trimming and J lost 8 bases; unmatched junction nucleotides: 6. Germline V lookup: CDR1 SGDLS, CDR2 YYNGEE. The CDR3 extends over 15 amino acids. The CDR3 DNA reads as TGTGCCAGCAGCGGTAACAGGGGGCTGGATTCACCCCTCCACTTT. As protein: CASSGNRGLDSPLHF.

To note about this clone: Within the sample, other DNA sequences also encode this same CDR3. The chain joins TRBV2 to TRBJ2-3; tentative D call: TRBD2 (5 bases). Trimming stripped 4 bases from V and 0 bases from J, with 8 bases between. The length of the CDR3 is 14 residues. Germline V gives CDR1 SNHLY, CDR2 FYNNEI. The DNA of the CDR3 is TGTGCCAGCAGTGGGCTAGCAAGCACAGATACGCAGTATTTT. Translated, it gives CASSGLASTDTQYF.

This rearrangement joins TRBV28 to TRBJ1-1, with TRBD1 identical over 8 bases. The CDR3 is 15 residues long. J was trimmed by 6 bases and V by 7 bases; bases with no gene match: 13. CDR1 is MDHEN and CDR2 is SYDVKM in the germline V gene. CDR3 protein: CASNHPTGVVPEAFF. The CDR3 DNA sequence: TGTGCCAGCAACCACCCGACAGGGGTGGTTCCTGAAGCTTTCTTT. The complete variable domain, with remaining parts taken from reference TRBV28 and TRBJ1-1, reads DVKVTQSSRYLVKRTGEKVFLECVQDMDHENMFWYRQDPGLGLRLIYFSYDVKMKEKGDIPEGYSVSREKKERFSLILESASTNQTSMYLCASNHPTGVVPEAFFGQGTRLTVV.

This clone was counted a few times. The chain has TRBV30 and TRBJ1-2; no reliable D call. The CDR3 runs to 10 residues. Germline V gene lookup returns CDR1 GTSNPN and CDR2 SVGIG (reference sequence). V lost 5 bases and J lost 5, with 6 bases in between. Here the CDR3 reads CAWAGYGYTF. The CDR3 DNA reads TGTGCCTGGGCAGGTTATGGCTACACCTTC. The entire variable domain, with the rest obtained from reference TRBV30 and TRBJ1-2, is as follows: SQTIHQWPATLVQPVGSPLSLECTVEGTSNPNLYWYRQAAGRGLQLLFYSVGIGQISSEVPQNLSASRPQDRQFILSSKKLLLSDSGFYLCAWAGYGYTFGSGTRLTVV.

The chain joins TRBV20-1 to TRBJ2-7; possibly TRBD2 for D (5 bases). Trimming pared 3 bases from V and 5 bases from J, leaving 23 bases between. CDR1 is DFQATT, CDR2 SNEGSKA, per germline (reference sequence). This CDR3 is built from 16 residues. This CDR3 is CSASSFRGNTRDEQYF. Here the CDR3 DNA reads TGCAGTGCTAGTAGTTTTCGAGGGAATACCCGGGACGAGCAGTACTTC.

This clone was picked up a small number of times. The V gene is TRBV6-2 or TRBV6-3, the J gene TRBJ2-1; unclear D gene. CDR1 MNHEY and CDR2 SVGEGT come from the germline V gene. The CDR3 runs 18 residues. V was shortened by 1 base and J by 3 bases, with 19 bases between the two germline ends. CDR3 coding DNA: TGTGCCAGCAGTTACTTTCCCGACTCTGGTAAAAGCTACAATGAGCAGTTCTTC. Translating gives CASSYFPDSGKSYNEQFF.

This chain joins TRBV30 and TRBJ1-2; D unresolved. CDR1 and CDR2 (germline): GTSNPN, SVGIG (reference sequence). V was trimmed by 3 bases and J by 2 bases, leaving 4 bases between them. The CDR3 is made up of 11 amino acids. The CDR3 DNA follows: TGTGCCTGGAGCGCGAACTATGGCTACACCTTC. Translation: CAWSANYGYTF.

This clone was observed a few times. This chain connects TRBV4-1 to TRBJ1-1, with D hard to call. CDR3 length: 12 amino acids. Germline V gives CDR1 MGHRA, CDR2 YSYEKL. Trimming left V 4 bases short and J 7 bases short, with 10 bases between. The CDR3 loop reads CASSLTGNEAFF. DNA for the CDR3: TGCGCCAGCAGCCTTACCGGGAATGAAGCTTTCTTT.

This clone appeared once. The V gene is TRBV30, the J gene TRBJ1-6; D is unclear. The CDR3 consists of 12 residues. CDR1 and CDR2 from the germline V gene are GTSNPN and SVGIG (reference sequence). The V gene lost 2 bases and the J gene lost 10 bases, with 9 bases spanning the gap. CDR3 sequence reads: CAWSPTASPLHF. Here the CDR3 DNA reads TGTGCCTGGAGTCCTACAGCATCACCCCTCCACTTT.

The chain uses TRBV10-2 and TRBJ1-2; D remains ambiguous. V was trimmed by 3 bases and J by 3 bases, leaving 5 bases between them. From germline, CDR1 is WSHSY and CDR2 SAAADI. This CDR3 has 12 amino acids. The CDR3 DNA sequence: TGCGCCAGCAGTGACAGTCACTATGGCTACACCTTC. Its translation: CASSDSHYGYTF.

This chain uses TRBV6-1 with TRBJ2-1; 7 nucleotides line up with TRBD1. This CDR3 spans 18 amino acids. V trimming: 6 bases; J trimming: 5 bases; junction bases outside the gene matches: 19. In germline, CDR1 is MNHNS, CDR2 SASEGT. In DNA, the CDR3 is TGTGCCAGCAGCGAAAGGGGGCACAACTTGCCGGTACACAATGAGCAGTTCTTC. This encodes CASSERGHNLPVHNEQFF.

The rearrangement uses TRBV19 and TRBJ1-1; TRBD1 agrees at 7 bases. CDR3 size: 15 residues. J lost 7 bases, V lost 3 bases, and 11 bases had no gene match. Germline CDR1 and CDR2: LNHDA and SQIVND (reference sequence). The CDR3, as DNA: TGTGCCAGTAGTATCGGCGTCAGGGGGTTTGTTGAAGCTTTCTTT. As protein: CASSIGVRGFVEAFF.